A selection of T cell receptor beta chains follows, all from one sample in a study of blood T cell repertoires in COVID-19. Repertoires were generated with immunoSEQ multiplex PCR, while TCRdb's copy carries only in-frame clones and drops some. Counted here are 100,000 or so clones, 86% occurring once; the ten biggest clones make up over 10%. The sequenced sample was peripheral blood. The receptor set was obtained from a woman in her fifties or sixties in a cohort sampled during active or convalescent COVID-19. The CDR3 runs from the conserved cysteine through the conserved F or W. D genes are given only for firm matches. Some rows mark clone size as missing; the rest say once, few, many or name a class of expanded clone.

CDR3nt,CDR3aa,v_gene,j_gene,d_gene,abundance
TGCGCCAGCAGTCCTTCGGTAAGCTCCTACAATGAGCAGTTCTTC,CASSPSVSSYNEQFF,TRBV10-1,TRBJ2-1,NA,NA
TGTGCCAGCAAACGGACTCAGAACTATGGCTACACCTTC,CASKRTQNYGYTF,TRBV6-5,TRBJ1-2,NA,few
TGTGCCAGCAGCAGGCCGGGACAGGGGGCCTATGGCTACACCTTC,CASSRPGQGAYGYTF,TRBV14,TRBJ1-2,TRBD1,NA
TGCGCCAGCAGCCCCGGCGCAGGGGAGATTTCTGGAAACACCATATATTTT,CASSPGAGEISGNTIYF,TRBV5-1,TRBJ1-3,NA,NA
TGCGCCAGCAGCCAAGAGGGACAGGGGGCTAACTATGGCTACACCTTC,CASSQEGQGANYGYTF,TRBV4-1,TRBJ1-2,TRBD1,NA
TGTGCCAGCATACCCCAGACAGATAACTATGGCTACACCTTC,CASIPQTDNYGYTF,TRBV2,TRBJ1-2,NA,NA
TGTGCCAGCAGCACGGAGGAACCACAAGAGACCCAGTACTTC,CASSTEEPQETQYF,TRBV5-4,TRBJ2-5,NA,NA
TGCAGCGTTGGGGGACAGGGTGGTCAGCCCCAGCATTTT,CSVGGQGGQPQHF,TRBV29-1,TRBJ1-5,TRBD1,NA
TGTGCCAGCAGCCTACATAGCGGGGGGAACACCGGGGAGCTGTTTTTT,CASSLHSGGNTGELFF,TRBV3-1/TRBV3-2,TRBJ2-2,TRBD2,NA
TGCGCCAGCAGCAACTACGGGACAGACCTTGGGACTTTCTTT,CASSNYGTDLGTFF,TRBV5-1,TRBJ1-1,TRBD1,few
TGTGCCAGCAGCTTAAAAGCGAGCTCCTACAATGAGCAGTTCTTC,CASSLKASSYNEQFF,TRBV11-3,TRBJ2-1,NA,NA
TGTGCCAGCAGTTCCCAGGGAAACACCATATATTTT,CASSSQGNTIYF,TRBV6-6,TRBJ1-3,NA,NA
TGTGCCAGTAGAAGGGCCGCCGGGACTCCAAACACTGAAGCTTTCTTT,CASRRAAGTPNTEAFF,TRBV19,TRBJ1-1,NA,NA
TGTGCCAGCAGCGGACAGGGGTTTTGGGGAAACACCATATATTTT,CASSGQGFWGNTIYF,TRBV9,TRBJ1-3,TRBD1,NA
TGTGCCAGCAGTCGGGACAGCCAAAATTCACCCCTCCACTTT,CASSRDSQNSPLHF,TRBV7-8,TRBJ1-6,TRBD1,once
TGCAGTGGCAGGGGCCAAGAGACCCAGTACTTC,CSGRGQETQYF,TRBV20-1,TRBJ2-5,NA,NA
TGTGCCAGCAGTCCTCGTTACAATGAGCAGTTCTTC,CASSPRYNEQFF,TRBV6-5,TRBJ2-1,NA,NA
TGTGCCAGTGGGGGGATGATGACAGATACGCAGTATTTT,CASGGMMTDTQYF,TRBV25-1,TRBJ2-3,NA,NA
TGTGCCAGCAGCTTATCCAGGGGGCATTCCTACGAGCAGTACTTC,CASSLSRGHSYEQYF,TRBV11-1,TRBJ2-7,TRBD1,NA
TGCAGTGCTAGTGTGGCGGGAATTACCCGGGATTCACCCCTCCACTTT,CSASVAGITRDSPLHF,TRBV20-1,TRBJ1-6,NA,NA
TGCGCCAGCAGCCAAGAGGCGGGAGCAAGCTACGAGCAGTACTTC,CASSQEAGASYEQYF,TRBV4-1,TRBJ2-7,TRBD2,NA
TGTGCCAGCAGCTCCGGGACAGGGGTCTACGAGCAGTACTTC,CASSSGTGVYEQYF,TRBV5-4,TRBJ2-7,TRBD1,NA
TGCGCCAGCAGCACTAAGGCGGACTTCCCCTACGAGCAGTACTTC,CASSTKADFPYEQYF,TRBV4-1,TRBJ2-7,NA,NA
TGTGCCAGCAGTTCGGGACAGGGTAGGAGGGGATCCTATGGCTACACCTTC,CASSSGQGRRGSYGYTF,TRBV28,TRBJ1-2,TRBD1,NA
TGTGCCAGCAGCTATGGGACAGGCGGCGGCTACACCTTC,CASSYGTGGGYTF,TRBV5-6,TRBJ1-2,TRBD1,NA
TGCGCTAACTTCGGCGGGGGCCTTAATGAAAAACTGTTTTTT,CANFGGGLNEKLFF,TRBV23-1,TRBJ1-4,NA,NA
TGTGCCAGCAGTGAAAACGAGTGGAACACTGAAGCTTTCTTT,CASSENEWNTEAFF,TRBV2,TRBJ1-1,NA,NA
TGTGCCAGCAGCTCTAGCGGCCAGAGAGTGGATGAGCAGTTCTTC,CASSSSGQRVDEQFF,TRBV9,TRBJ2-1,TRBD2,NA
TGTGCCAGCAGCCCTTGGCTAGGCTCCGGGGAGCTGTTTTTT,CASSPWLGSGELFF,TRBV7-3,TRBJ2-2,NA,NA
TGTGCCAGCAGCGCGGGTGGGTCTCTTAATCAGCCCCAGCATTTT,CASSAGGSLNQPQHF,TRBV9,TRBJ1-5,NA,NA
TGTGCCAGCAGCTTGGGGCAGGTGAACACTGAAGCTTTCTTT,CASSLGQVNTEAFF,TRBV5-6,TRBJ1-1,NA,NA
TGCGCCAGCAGCCAAGGGCAGGGTGATGGCTACACCTTC,CASSQGQGDGYTF,TRBV4-1,TRBJ1-2,NA,NA
TGTGCCAGCGGCCCGGTCGCGGGATACACTGAAGCTTTCTTT,CASGPVAGYTEAFF,TRBV27,TRBJ1-1,NA,once
TGCGCCAGCAGCTTGGGGGGCCCCCACACTGAAGCTTTCTTT,CASSLGGPHTEAFF,TRBV5-1,TRBJ1-1,NA,once
TGTGCCAGCAGTGAACCCGGGGGGCCGAACTATGGCTACACCTTC,CASSEPGGPNYGYTF,TRBV6-1,TRBJ1-2,NA,NA
TGCGCCAGCAGCGGAACGTCTGGAGCGGGGGGGCCTATCGGGGAGCTGTTTTTT,CASSGTSGAGGPIGELFF,TRBV5-1,TRBJ2-2,TRBD2,NA
TGTGCCAGCAGCCCGACAGGGGGCGCGTCTGAAGCTTTCTTT,CASSPTGGASEAFF,TRBV7-9,TRBJ1-1,TRBD1,NA
TGTGCCAGCAGTGACTCGAGTCTTTCACCCCTCCACTTT,CASSDSSLSPLHF,TRBV6-4,TRBJ1-6,NA,NA
TGTGCCAGCAGTTACTCGGAGGGTTGGGAGACCCAGTACTTC,CASSYSEGWETQYF,TRBV6-5,TRBJ2-5,NA,NA
TGTGCCAGTGGATTTCAGGGGTCGGGGGAAAAACTGTTTTTT,CASGFQGSGEKLFF,TRBV19,TRBJ1-4,NA,NA
TGTGCCAGCCGAGAGCGGGGGGGTGGCATTCAGTACTTC,CASRERGGGIQYF,TRBV2,TRBJ2-4,TRBD2,NA
TGTGCCAGCTCATCCGGACTAGTAGTGGGGAGGGAGACCCAGTACTTC,CASSSGLVVGRETQYF,TRBV18,TRBJ2-5,TRBD2,NA
TGCGCCAGCAAATCCCTCGGGGACACTGAAGCTTTCTTT,CASKSLGDTEAFF,TRBV5-1,TRBJ1-1,NA,NA
TGTGCCAGCTCCCTGACAGAGGGAAACACCATATATTTT,CASSLTEGNTIYF,TRBV18,TRBJ1-3,NA,NA
TGTGCCAGCAGACAGGGACGGCGAGCTAACTATGGCTACACCTTC,CASRQGRRANYGYTF,TRBV6-5,TRBJ1-2,NA,NA
TGTGCCAGCAGCGTTCAAGGGGGGGGGACCTCCTATGGCTACACCTTC,CASSVQGGGTSYGYTF,TRBV11-2,TRBJ1-2,NA,NA
TGCGCCAGCAGCCAAGCAGGGCGAACGTCTGGGGCCAACGTCCTGACTTTC,CASSQAGRTSGANVLTF,TRBV4-1,TRBJ2-6,NA,NA
TGCAGCGTCAACGTGGGCGGGGGGCATGAAAAACTGTTTTTT,CSVNVGGGHEKLFF,TRBV29-1,TRBJ1-4,NA,NA
TGCGCCAGCAGCCAAGATACGGGGAGAGGCAATCAGCCCCAGCATTTT,CASSQDTGRGNQPQHF,TRBV4-1,TRBJ1-5,NA,NA
TGCGCCAGCAGTGAGTCAGAAACGACGACTAGCGGGATGAATGAGCAGTTCTTC,CASSESETTTSGMNEQFF,TRBV10-2,TRBJ2-1,TRBD2,few
TGCGCCAGCCGGACGGGACAGGGGGCTAATGAGCAGTTCTTC,CASRTGQGANEQFF,TRBV5-1,TRBJ2-1,TRBD1,NA
TGTGCCAGCAGCGGGGGACAGGGTAGCTCCGGGGAGCTGTTTTTT,CASSGGQGSSGELFF,TRBV5-6,TRBJ2-2,TRBD1,few
TGTGCCAGTTCGCGCAATGAGCAGTTCTTC,CASSRNEQFF,TRBV6-5,TRBJ2-1,NA,NA
TGTGCCAGCAGTGAAGCTCCAGGGACGGGGGAATTCTTC,CASSEAPGTGEFF,TRBV6-1,TRBJ2-1,NA,NA
TGTGCCAGCAGCGTAGGACAGGGAGGTAACTCACCCCTCCACTTT,CASSVGQGGNSPLHF,TRBV9,TRBJ1-6,TRBD1,NA
TGCGCCAGCAGGGGGGGCGCGTGGACAGGGGTTGAAGCTTTCTTT,CASRGGAWTGVEAFF,TRBV5-1,TRBJ1-1,TRBD1,NA
TGTGCCAGCAGTTTCGAGGGCCGCTCTGGGTCACCCCTCCACTTT,CASSFEGRSGSPLHF,TRBV27,TRBJ1-6,NA,NA
TGTGCCAGCAGTCGAATGGGGGGGACTGAAGCTTTCTTT,CASSRMGGTEAFF,TRBV27,TRBJ1-1,NA,NA
TGCGCCAGCAGCAATGAGAAACTAGCGGGAGCGAATGAGCAGTTCTTC,CASSNEKLAGANEQFF,TRBV5-1,TRBJ2-1,TRBD2,NA
TGTGCCAGCAGACCAACAGGGAACTACGAGCAGTACTTC,CASRPTGNYEQYF,TRBV5-8,TRBJ2-7,NA,NA